Below, 18 T cell receptor beta chains from the same sample are listed, as sequenced in a study of identical twins. TCRdb fed the 5' RACE reads into MiXCR, producing one record per CDR3 protein. The sample yields 200,000 to 250,000 distinct CDR3 sequences, roughly 12% seen once. These data were also reused for a study on yellow fever vaccine responses in identical twins.

Sequencing was carried out using memory (CD45RO+) T cells sorted from blood. These receptors all come from a woman between 18 and 29 years old in good health.

Ten or more counts support this clonotype. V gene TRBV3-1 combines with J gene TRBJ2-4; 12 positions agree with TRBD1. The V gene end was trimmed by 4 bases and the J gene end by 3 bases; junction bases not matched to a gene: 7. Germline assignment: CDR1 LGHDT and CDR2 YNNKEL (reference sequence). This CDR3 has 17 residues. CDR3 region: CASSRGTGGSDKNIQYF. CDR3 nucleotides: TGTGCCAGCAGCCGCGGGACAGGGGGCTCGGACAAAAACATTCAGTACTTC.

V is TRBV20-1 and J is TRBJ1-1, with a weak D call TRBD1 (5 bases). The CDR3 runs 15 residues. Trimming removed 5 bases at V and 3 bases at J, with 19 bases between. Germline CDR1 and CDR2: DFQATT and SNEGSKA (reference sequence). The CDR3 here is CSAVGGTGRDTEAFF. CDR3 bases: TGCAGTGCTGTAGGCGGGACTGGCCGGGACACTGAAGCTTTCTTT.

This chain links TRBV4-1 with TRBJ2-7; D may be TRBD1 (6 bases). CDR3 length: 13 amino acids. V was clipped by 3 bases and J by 4 bases, with 10 bases between them. CDR1 is MGHRA and CDR2 is YSYEKL in the germline V gene. The CDR3 coding sequence is TGCGCCAGCAGCCAGGCACAGGGTTACGAGCAGTACTTC. Translating it yields CASSQAQGYEQYF.

This clonotype was counted a few times. The V gene is TRBV12-3 or TRBV12-4, the J gene TRBJ2-1; TRBD1 is a possible D gene (5 bases). The CDR3 extends over 13 amino acids. V was trimmed by 5 bases and J by 6 bases, leaving 11 bases between them. CDR3 in amino acids: CASSGASGNEQFF. The CDR3 nucleotides are TGTGCCAGCAGTGGGGCTTCTGGCAATGAGCAGTTCTTC.

Many counts were recorded for this clonotype. This chain uses TRBV5-6 with TRBJ2-7; D is uncertain. From germline, CDR1 is SGHDT and CDR2 YYEEEE. Trimming cost V 1 base and J 5 bases, with 16 bases left between them. The CDR3 consists of 15 residues. The CDR3 coding sequence is TGTGCCAGCAGCTTGTCCGATGCAGGTCGGCACGAGCAGTACTTC. Its translation is CASSLSDAGRHEQYF.

This clonotype was observed at least ten times. This chain uses TRBV28 with TRBJ1-5; 7 nucleotides line up with TRBD1. The CDR3 runs to 17 residues. J was trimmed by 0 bases and V by 6 bases; bases with no gene match: 11. CDR1 and CDR2 from the germline V gene are MDHEN and SYDVKM. The CDR3 coding sequence is TGTGCCAGCAGAGAACACAGGGGAACCCTTAGCAATCAGCCCCAGCATTTT. Translating gives CASREHRGTLSNQPQHF.

There are many counts of this clonotype. CDR3 DNA: TGTGCCAGCACCTACAGGACAGGGGGTCCAGATACGCAGTATTTT. It codes for CASTYRTGGPDTQYF. The chain combines TRBV5-6 with TRBJ2-3; TRBD1 aligns across 10 bases. There are 15 residues in the CDR3. CDR1 is SGHDT and CDR2 is YYEEEE in the germline V gene. J gave up 4 bases and V 6 bases, and 8 bases lay outside the gene matches.

The chain uses TRBV3-1 and TRBJ2-7; 7 bases are shared with TRBD1. Looked up from germline, CDR1 is LGHDT and CDR2 is YNNKEL (reference sequence). Trimming at V came to 4 bases and at J to 0 bases, leaving 15 bases not matched to a gene. There are 18 residues in the CDR3. The CDR3 nucleotides are TGTGCCAGCAGCCCTGGACAGGACCTCAGGATCAGCTCCTACGAGCAGTACTTC. Translated, it gives CASSPGQDLRISSYEQYF.

V usage is TRBV7-2 and J usage is TRBJ2-3, with a possible D match to TRBD2 (7 bases). With 3 bases removed from V and 5 bases from J, the gap between germline ends came to 18 bases. Germline CDR1 is SGHTA and CDR2 is FQGNSA. CDR3 length: 16 residues. The CDR3 reads CASSFGLGGGQDTQYF. CDR3 bases: TGTGCCAGCAGCTTCGGGTTGGGGGGGGGCCAAGATACGCAGTATTTT. Full variable domain (rest looked up from reference TRBV7-2 and TRBJ2-3): GAGVSQSPSNKVTEKGKDVELRCDPISGHTALYWYRQSLGQGLEFLIYFQGNSAPDKSGLPSDRFSAERTGGSVSTLTIQRTQQEDSAVYLCASSFGLGGGQDTQYFGPGTRLTVL.

This clonotype has ten or more counts. This rearrangement joins TRBV5-1 to TRBJ1-2; D not certain. V lost 5 bases and J 4 bases, leaving 15 bases between the germline ends. The CDR3 is 14 residues long. Germline V lookup: CDR1 SGHRS, CDR2 YFSETQ. This chain's CDR3 is CASRDSDGPYGYTF. The CDR3 nucleotides are TGCGCCAGCAGAGACTCGGACGGACCCTATGGCTACACCTTC.

This clonotype occurred a few times. The rearrangement uses TRBV5-1 and TRBJ2-1; perhaps TRBD1 as D (6 bases). There are 17 residues in the CDR3. Germline CDR1 is SGHRS and CDR2 is YFSETQ. V gave up 5 bases and J gave up 3 bases, with 21 bases separating them. CDR3 nucleotide sequence: TGCGCCAGCAGTCAGAGCCCCGGGACACTAGTCTACAATGAGCAGTTCTTC. It codes for CASSQSPGTLVYNEQFF.

This clonotype has at least ten counts. The chain recombines TRBV7-9 with TRBJ1-1, with D unresolved. V lost 2 bases and J 0 bases, leaving 1 base between the germline ends. The germline V gene encodes CDR1 SEHNR and CDR2 FQNEAQ (reference sequence). This CDR3 region has 12 residues. CDR3 DNA sequence: TGTGCCAGCAGCTTACTGAACACTGAAGCTTTCTTT. Encoded protein: CASSLLNTEAFF.

This chain uses TRBV7-2 with TRBJ1-2; TRBD1 matches at 7 bases. V trimming: 5 bases; J trimming: 8 bases; junction bases outside the gene matches: 8. Germline CDR1 is SGHTA and CDR2 is FQGNSA. The CDR3 has 13 amino acids. The CDR3 DNA follows: TGTGCCAGCAGCCCTAGCACAGGGGACGGCTACACCTTC. It codes for CASSPSTGDGYTF.

This chain connects TRBV9 to TRBJ1-3; D gene unclear. Germline V CDR1 and CDR2: SGDLS, YYNGEE. Trimming took off 0 bases at V and 0 bases at J, with 16 bases between the two ends. The CDR3 totals 18 residues. The CDR3 sequence is CASSVGAAPTRSGNTIYF. CDR3 DNA sequence: TGTGCCAGCAGCGTAGGGGCAGCCCCGACCCGCTCTGGAAACACCATATATTTT.

There are a few counts of this clonotype. This chain connects TRBV6-5 to TRBJ1-6; no firm D call. The V end lost 0 bases, the J end lost 10 bases, and 7 bases lay between the germline ends. The CDR3 is 13 amino acids. Germline lookup yields CDR1 MNHEY and CDR2 SVGAGI. CDR3 region: CASSYSKGSPLHF. The CDR3 nucleotides read TGTGCCAGCAGTTACTCGAAAGGCTCACCCCTCCACTTT.

The rearrangement joins TRBV7-8 to TRBJ2-3; possibly TRBD2 for D (6 bases). With 4 bases removed from V and 0 bases from J, the gap between germline ends came to 17 bases. The CDR3 extends over 17 amino acids. Per the germline V gene, CDR1 is SGHVS and CDR2 is FQNEAQ. The CDR3 sequence: CASSYVGGAGSTDTQYF. The DNA for the CDR3 is TGTGCCAGCAGCTATGTCGGGGGTGCGGGGAGCACAGATACGCAGTATTTT.

The CDR3 sequence: CASSLGWTGGAGANVLTF. Written as DNA, the CDR3 is TGTGCCAGCAGCTTGGGATGGACAGGGGGCGCTGGGGCCAACGTCCTGACTTTC. The genes are TRBV5-4 and TRBJ2-6; 11 nucleotides line up with TRBD1. CDR1 and CDR2 (germline): SGHNT, YYREEE (reference sequence). J was trimmed by 2 bases and V by 0 bases; bases with no gene match: 4. The CDR3 covers 18 residues.

The V and J genes are TRBV2 and TRBJ2-5; 7 positions agree with TRBD2. The V and J ends lost 3 bases and 2 bases, in that order; junction bases with no gene match: 6. The CDR3 contains 15 residues. CDR1 SNHLY and CDR2 FYNNEI come from the germline V gene. CDR3 amino acids: CASSEVGGRQETQYF. The CDR3 region has the DNA TGTGCCAGCAGTGAGGTTGGCGGGAGACAAGAGACCCAGTACTTC. Supplemented by reference TRBV2 and TRBJ2-5, the full variable domain reads EPEVTQTPSHQVTQMGQEVILRCVPISNHLYFYWYRQILGQKVEFLVSFYNNEISEKSEIFDDQFSVERPDGSNFTLKIRSTKLEDSAMYFCASSEVGGRQETQYFGPGTRLLVL.